Presented here are 18 T cell receptor beta chains from one specimen sequenced in a study of human T cells and chemical hapten exposure. TCRdb re-called the RACE reads through MiXCR, storing one row per CDR3 protein. The data show 85,000 to 130,000 distinct CDR3 sequences, 12% seen once. Specified time point: pre-sensitization, week 0. The treatment: therapeutic diphenylcyclopropenone sensitization with weekly scalp DPC. Material: whole blood, obtained in connection with sensitization to the hapten diphenylcyclopropenone (DPC). The source is a woman between 45 and 60 years old with alopecia areata. Some clones in this sample may be carry-over from other donors' samples.

V usage is TRBV20-1 and J usage is TRBJ2-7; D gene unclear. Deletions cut 4 bases from V and 5 bases from J, with 15 bases between. The germline V gene encodes CDR1 DFQATT and CDR2 SNEGSKA (reference sequence). This CDR3 is built from 13 residues. CDR3 coding DNA: TGCAGTGCTAATTCCAACTCTCGTCACGAGCAGTACTTC. Translating gives CSANSNSRHEQYF.

This chain joins TRBV18 and TRBJ1-2, with 9 bases that match TRBD1. The CDR3 is 14 amino acids. With V trimmed by 4 bases and J by 8 bases, 8 bases remained unmatched. Germline V gene sequence: CDR1 KGHSH, CDR2 LQKENI. The DNA for the CDR3 is TGTGCCAGCTCACAACCCGGGACAGGGAGCGGCTACACCTTC. The encoded protein is CASSQPGTGSGYTF.

Only a few counts were recorded for this clonotype. The chain uses TRBV28 and TRBJ1-2; D is possibly TRBD1 (5 bases). V lost 10 bases, J lost 3 bases, and 15 bases lay in between. CDR1 MDHEN and CDR2 SYDVKM come from the germline V gene. The length of the CDR3 is 13 residues. The CDR3 reads CAISRGEHYGYTF. DNA of the CDR3: TGTGCCATCTCTCGAGGGGAGCACTATGGCTACACCTTC.

V is TRBV9 and J is TRBJ1-6; 7 bases are shared with TRBD1. J lost 5 bases, V lost 2 bases, and 4 bases had no gene match. Looked up from germline, CDR1 is SGDLS and CDR2 is YYNGEE. The CDR3 is 15 amino acids. The CDR3 region is CASSVGTVNNSPLHF. The CDR3 region has the DNA TGTGCCAGCAGCGTGGGGACAGTGAATAATTCACCCCTCCACTTT.

The gene calls are TRBV6-5 and TRBJ2-1, with 7 bases lining up with TRBD1. The germline CDR1 and CDR2 sequences are MNHEY and SVGAGI. The CDR3 has 17 amino acids. Germline trimming cut 0 bases from V and 8 bases from J; bases unmatched to any gene: 13. CDR3 residues: CASSYSTGLSIMYEQFF. The CDR3 DNA reads TGTGCCAGCAGTTACTCGACAGGGTTATCAATCATGTATGAGCAGTTCTTC.

This clonotype was picked up a small number of times. The chain links TRBV11-2 to TRBJ1-1; tentatively, D is TRBD1 (6 bases). The CDR3 spans 18 residues. V lost 2 bases, J lost 0 bases, and 19 bases lay in between. Looked up from germline, CDR1 is SGHAT and CDR2 is FQNNGV. This chain's CDR3 is CASSLSGNTQGLNTEAFF. The CDR3 DNA reads TGTGCCAGCAGCTTATCTGGGAACACACAGGGTTTGAACACTGAAGCTTTCTTT.

Only a few counts were recorded for this clonotype. CDR3 protein: CASSASGRAVTQYF. CDR3 coding DNA: TGTGCCAGCAGTGCTAGCGGGAGGGCCGTGACCCAGTACTTC. The chain carries TRBV12-3 or TRBV12-4 and TRBJ2-5; 12 nucleotides agree with TRBD2. Losses at the gene ends were 5 bases for V and 7 bases for J; bases not matched to a gene: 5. This CDR3 contains 14 residues.

The sample holds a few counts of this clonotype. V and J are TRBV5-6 and TRBJ2-1; D uncertain. Trimming pared 4 bases from V and 8 bases from J, leaving 7 bases between. There are 11 residues in the CDR3. In germline, CDR1 is SGHDT, CDR2 YYEEEE. CDR3 DNA: TGTGCCAGCAGCCCAGCAGATGAGCAGTTCTTC. It translates to CASSPADEQFF.

This clonotype was picked up many times. This chain joins TRBV6-5 and TRBJ2-7; 8 bases line up with TRBD1. Looked up from germline, CDR1 is MNHEY and CDR2 is SVGAGI. This CDR3 is 14 amino acids long. V was clipped by 5 bases and J by 3 bases; unmatched bases: 6. The CDR3 is CASSRQGKSYEQYF. As DNA, the CDR3 is TGTGCCAGCAGTCGACAGGGGAAGAGCTACGAGCAGTACTTC.

Only a few counts were recorded for this clonotype. This chain connects TRBV29-1 to TRBJ1-1, with D maybe TRBD1 (5 bases). V was trimmed by 6 bases and J by 6 bases, leaving 20 bases between them. Per the germline V gene, CDR1 is SQVTM and CDR2 is ANQGSEA. CDR3 size: 14 residues. CDR3 in DNA: TGCAGCGTCGGGGGTGCGGGACTGATGGCTGAAGCTTTCTTT. Translated: CSVGGAGLMAEAFF.

This clonotype was counted only a few times. The CDR3 DNA follows: TGTGCCACCAGTGATGCTAGCGGGAGCCGACAGACCCAGTACTTC. As protein: CATSDASGSRQTQYF. The rearrangement uses TRBV24-1 and TRBJ2-5; TRBD2 aligns across 10 bases. The CDR3 is 15 amino acids. V was pared by 3 bases and J by 6 bases, with 6 bases of the junction left unmatched. Germline loops: CDR1 KGHDR, CDR2 SFDVKD.

V is TRBV7-2 and J is TRBJ2-1, with D perhaps matching TRBD2 (6 bases). Germline lookup yields CDR1 SGHTA and CDR2 FQGNSA. The CDR3 has 15 amino acids. V shed 5 bases and J shed 0 bases, with 11 bases lying between them. CDR3 sequence: CASSPGTRSYNEQFF. The CDR3, as DNA: TGTGCCAGCAGCCCCGGGACTCGCTCCTACAATGAGCAGTTCTTC.

The sample holds a few counts of this clonotype. V usage is TRBV11-2 and J usage is TRBJ2-7; tentatively, D is TRBD2 (7 bases). The CDR3 is 14 residues long. CDR1 is SGHAT and CDR2 is FQNNGV in the germline V gene. V lost 5 bases and J lost 6, with 17 bases in between. The chain's CDR3 is CASSPGGPAGEQYF. The CDR3 nucleotides are TGTGCCAGCAGCCCGGGGGGCCCGGCTGGCGAGCAGTACTTC. Using reference TRBV11-2 and TRBJ2-7 for the parts outside the CDR3, the full variable domain is EAGVAQSPRYKIIEKRQSVAFWCNPISGHATLYWYQQILGQGPKLLIQFQNNGVVDDSQLPKDRFSAERLKGVDSTLKIQPAKLEDSAVYLCASSPGGPAGEQYFGPGTRLTVT.

This clonotype was seen once. The chain is built from TRBV3-1 and TRBJ2-2; 8 positions match TRBD2. V gave up 3 bases and J gave up 4 bases; unmatched junction bases: 13. The CDR3 contains 18 residues. Looked up from germline, CDR1 is LGHDT and CDR2 is YNNKEL (reference sequence). In DNA form, the CDR3 reads TGTGCCAGCAGCCAGTTGGGTAGCGGGGCACCCGGCACCGGGGAGCTGTTTTTT. It encodes CASSQLGSGAPGTGELFF.

The chain has TRBV28 and TRBJ2-1; D gene unclear. V lost 4 bases to trimming and J lost 10 bases, with 20 bases between them. There are 15 residues in the CDR3. CDR1 and CDR2 (germline): MDHEN, SYDVKM. The DNA of the CDR3 is TGTGCCAGCAGTTCTGCGGTGGCCGGCCCAAGAGAGCAGTTCTTC. This translates into CASSSAVAGPREQFF.

This clonotype was found a few times. The V gene is TRBV28, the J gene TRBJ1-4; 7 positions match TRBD1. Trimming took 2 bases from V and 13 from J; bases not matched to a gene: 13. The CDR3 runs 15 residues. CDR1 is MDHEN, CDR2 SYDVKM, per germline. This chain's CDR3 is CASSLIDRDVRGLFF. The CDR3 nucleotides are TGTGCCAGCAGTTTAATTGACAGGGACGTCCGCGGACTGTTTTTT.

This clonotype has a handful of counts. The rearrangement joins TRBV29-1 to TRBJ2-5; no clear D gene. CDR3 length equals 12 residues. V dropped 4 bases and J dropped 0 bases, with 6 bases sitting between them. Germline loops: CDR1 SQVTM, CDR2 ANQGSEA. CDR3 amino acids: CSVVMYQETQYF. CDR3 bases: TGCAGCGTTGTCATGTACCAAGAGACCCAGTACTTC.

This clonotype appeared many times. V usage is TRBV9 and J usage is TRBJ2-1; D is uncertain. Germline CDR1 is SGDLS and CDR2 is YYNGEE. CDR3 length equals 13 residues. V was cut by 0 bases and J by 5 bases, with 6 bases left in between. DNA for the CDR3: TGTGCCAGCAGCGTAGGCGGAAACAATGAGCAGTTCTTC. Translation: CASSVGGNNEQFF.